This T cell receptor beta chain was obtained from a study of Ad26.COV2.S vaccination and SARS-CoV-2 variants. Points from the study as a whole: There was reportedly substantial breadth in spike-specific CD8+ and CD4+ T cell responses after vaccination.

The V end was cut by 3 bases, the J end by 3 bases, with 14 bases between. The CDR3 is 15 residues long. Germline-derived CDR1 and CDR2 are MNHEY and SMNVEV (reference sequence). To note about this clone: The antigen remains unidentified.

Profiling relied on immunoSEQ multiplex PCR, and the TCRdb table lists in-frame clones only, not all of them. The sample has some 350,000 clones, roughly 94% seen once. This sequence was found in a human donor who had recovered from COVID-19. The chain recombines TRBV27 with TRBJ1-2; D possibly corresponds to TRBD1 (5 bases). Specimen: peripheral blood, collected after recovery from COVID-19. The CDR3 coding sequence is TGTGCCAGCAGTTTCTCTTCGGACAAGGACTATGGCTACACCTTC. This encodes CASSFSSDKDYGYTF.